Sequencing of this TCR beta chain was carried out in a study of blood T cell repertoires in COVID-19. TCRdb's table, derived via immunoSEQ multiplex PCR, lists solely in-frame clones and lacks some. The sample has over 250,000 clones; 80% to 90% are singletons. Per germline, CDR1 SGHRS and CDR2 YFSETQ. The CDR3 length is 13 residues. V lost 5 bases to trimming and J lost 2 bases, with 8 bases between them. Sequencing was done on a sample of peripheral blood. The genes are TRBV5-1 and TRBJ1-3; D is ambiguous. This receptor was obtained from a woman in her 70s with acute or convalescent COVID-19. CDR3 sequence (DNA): TGCGCCAGCAGGGGCCAGGCTGGAAACACCATATATTTT. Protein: CASRGQAGNTIYF.